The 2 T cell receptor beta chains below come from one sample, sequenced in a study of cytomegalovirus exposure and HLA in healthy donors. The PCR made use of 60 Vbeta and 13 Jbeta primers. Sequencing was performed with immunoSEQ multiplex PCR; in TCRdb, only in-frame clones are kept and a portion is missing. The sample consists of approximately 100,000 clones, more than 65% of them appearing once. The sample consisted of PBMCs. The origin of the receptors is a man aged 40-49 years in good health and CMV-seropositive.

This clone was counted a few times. The CDR3, as DNA: TGTGCCAGCAGCGGGACAGTTGAGAGCGGGGAGCTGTTTTTT. As protein: CASSGTVESGELFF. The rearrangement uses TRBV27 and TRBJ2-2; 7 bases fit TRBD1. This CDR3 has 14 amino acids. Germline CDR1 reads MNHEY; CDR2 reads SMNVEV (reference sequence). Trimming cost V 6 bases and J 7 bases; bases outside gene matches: 8.

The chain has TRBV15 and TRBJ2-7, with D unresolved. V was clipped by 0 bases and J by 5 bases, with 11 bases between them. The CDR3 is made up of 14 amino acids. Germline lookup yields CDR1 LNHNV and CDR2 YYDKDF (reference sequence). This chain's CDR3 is CATSREFSVHEQYF. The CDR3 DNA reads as TGTGCCACCAGCAGAGAATTTTCGGTCCACGAGCAGTACTTC.